Below, 9 T cell receptor beta chains from the same sample are listed, as sequenced in a study of metastatic and nonmetastatic thyroid tumors (TCRdb year 2020). Library generation was performed with PCR. Reads for this sample came from an Illumina HiSeq 4000. TCRdb's own reprocessing of the public reads used fastp at Q25 and MiXCR and kept productive beta chains. The sample records roughly 83,000 clones, under 15% of which are singletons. Around 3.3% of the sample belongs to the ten largest clones. None of the patients had been given any treatment before thyroid surgery. Material for sequencing was blood. All receptors come from a female donor with papillary thyroid cancer or a benign thyroid nodule (not recorded which). Some clones in this sample may be carry-over from other donors' samples.

A few counts support this clone. A read error may explain this, as a much larger clone is one base away. The identical CDR3 is also encoded by other nucleotide sequences in the sample. The chain combines TRBV5-4 with TRBJ2-7, with D tentatively TRBD1 or TRBD2 (5 bases each). Germline-derived CDR1 and CDR2 are SGHNT and YYREEE (reference sequence). This CDR3 is built from 15 residues. In DNA form, the CDR3 reads TGTGCCAGCAGCTTGGTTGGCCAAAGCTGGGACGAGCAGTACTTT. It is translated as CASSLVGQSWDEQYF.

In this sample, this clone turned up many times. The rearrangement links TRBV7-2 to TRBJ1-2, with D maybe TRBD1 (6 bases). Germline V lookup: CDR1 SGHTA, CDR2 FQGNSA. This CDR3 comprises 15 residues. Trimming removed 3 bases at V and 1 base at J, with 12 bases between. CDR3 nucleotide sequence: TGTGCCAGCAGCTTCGGGGGGGGGCGTAACTATGGCTACACCTTC. Its translation: CASSFGGGRNYGYTF.

In this sample, this clone turned up many times. DNA of the CDR3: TGTGCCTGGTGCAAGGGGGGAAACGAGCAGTACTTC. It is translated as CAWCKGGNEQYF. This chain joins TRBV30 and TRBJ2-7, with D perhaps matching TRBD1 or TRBD2 (6 bases each). The CDR3 totals 12 residues. Germline loops: CDR1 GTSNPN, CDR2 SVGIG (reference sequence). The V gene lost 5 bases and the J gene lost 5 bases, with 13 bases spanning the gap.

This clone was detected ten times or more. DNA for the CDR3: TGTGCCAGTTTCAAACCCGGGACAACGAACTATGGCTACACCTTC. Its protein product is CASFKPGTTNYGYTF. V gene TRBV19 combines with J gene TRBJ1-2; D possibly corresponds to TRBD1 (6 bases). Trimming cost V 8 bases and J 2 bases, with 18 bases left between them. Germline-derived CDR1 and CDR2 are LNHDA and SQIVND (reference sequence). The CDR3 contains 15 residues.

At least ten counts were recorded for this clone. This chain uses TRBV14 with TRBJ2-7; 8 bases are shared with TRBD1. The trim removed 2 bases at V and 4 bases at J, leaving 4 bases unmatched. The germline CDR1 and CDR2 sequences are SGHDN and FVKESK. The CDR3 sequence is 14 residues long. The CDR3 nucleotides are TGTGCCAGCAGCCAATTATACAGGGGGTACGAGCAGTACTTC. This translates into CASSQLYRGYEQYF.

The V call is TRBV24-1, the J call TRBJ2-5; D not certain. Germline V gives CDR1 KGHDR, CDR2 SFDVKD. V gave up 0 bases and J gave up 2 bases, with 12 bases separating them. The CDR3 loop spans 16 amino acids. The CDR3 spells CATSDLVGGKQETQYF. The CDR3 DNA reads TGTGCCACCAGTGATTTGGTGGGTGGCAAACAAGAGACCCAGTACTTC.

This rearrangement joins TRBV6-4 to TRBJ2-6; no definite D call. The CDR3 spans 15 residues. The germline V gene encodes CDR1 MRHNA and CDR2 SNTAGT. The V and J ends lost 0 bases and 0 bases respectively, with 3 bases between them. CDR3: CASSDSSSGANVLTF. For the CDR3, the DNA is TGTGCCAGCAGTGACTCGAGCTCTGGGGCCAACGTCCTGACTTTC.

This clone showed up many times. The chain employs TRBV19 and TRBJ2-2; tentative D call: TRBD1 (5 bases). CDR3 length: 13 amino acids. Per the germline V gene, CDR1 is LNHDA and CDR2 is SQIVND (reference sequence). V gave up 1 base and J gave up 6 bases, with 6 bases separating them. CDR3 sequence: CASSIGGPGELFF. Here the CDR3 DNA reads TGTGCCAGTAGTATAGGGGGCCCCGGGGAGCTGTTTTTT. The full variable domain, in which reference TRBV19 and TRBJ2-2 provide the parts outside the CDR3, is DGGITQSPKYLFRKEGQNVTLSCEQNLNHDAMYWYRQDPGQGLRLIYYSQIVNDFQKGDIAEGYSVSREKKESFPLTVTSAQKNPTAFYLCASSIGGPGELFFGEGSRLTVL.

The V gene is TRBV9, the J gene TRBJ2-5; 9 bases fit TRBD2. The CDR3 runs 19 residues. Germline V gene sequence: CDR1 SGDLS, CDR2 YYNGEE. The V gene end was trimmed by 3 bases and the J gene end by 1 base; junction bases not matched to a gene: 16. The CDR3 sequence is CASSAGGLALLSGQETQYF. In nucleotides, the CDR3 is TGTGCCAGCAGCGCGGGGGGACTAGCTCTCTTAAGCGGCCAAGAGACCCAGTACTTC.